This T cell receptor beta chain was retrieved from a study of blood T cells in healthy people across ages. Study observations and caveats: Whereas aged donors had fewer naive CD4+ cells, long-lived donors had more of them and higher diversity. With age, beta diversity per million T cells declined roughly linearly, significantly by 30 to 50. Naive and antigen-experienced cells could not be conclusively compared, given unsorted PBMCs.

Together with a sample-barcoded 5' primer, a J-beta primer mix was included in a second PCR lasting 7 to 11 cycles. Template switching added a 12-random-nucleotide identifier to every cDNA molecule. Using its own MiXCR run on the 5' RACE reads, TCRdb lists one record per CDR3 protein. This table holds 650,000 to 1,000,000 distinct CDR3 sequences, 35% to 40% found once. This CDR3 has 16 amino acids. Trimming stripped 1 base from V and 4 bases from J, with 11 bases between. Germline CDR1 is SGHAT and CDR2 is FQNNGV. As concerns this clonotype: Its matching antigen is unknown.

This chain links TRBV11-2 with TRBJ1-6; D gene uncertain. Sequencing was done on a sample of blood. This sequence originates from a young man in good health. CDR3 protein: CASSLAATPYNSPLHF. The CDR3 region has the DNA TGTGCCAGCAGCTTAGCCGCGACCCCTTATAATTCACCCCTCCACTTT.